The 18 T cell receptor beta chains reported below all come from one sample, sequenced in a study of shared clonotypes between healthy human individuals. Some clones are missing from TCRdb's copy, which holds only in-frame ones; the method was immunoSEQ multiplex PCR. The data contain approximately 500,000 clones, 70% to 80% of them seen just once; the ten biggest clones take up approximately 12%. Material for sequencing was PBMCs. Receptors were obtained from a woman aged 40-49 years in good health. Some clones in this sample may be carry-over from other donors' samples.

The chain carries TRBV5-4 and TRBJ2-7; TRBD1 matches 11 bases. The V gene's germline CDR1 is SGHNT and CDR2 YYREEE (reference sequence). CDR3 length: 17 residues. Losses at the gene ends were 0 bases for V and 6 bases for J; bases not matched to a gene: 11. In nucleotides, the CDR3 is TGTGCCAGCAGCTTGGGCGGGAGAGGACAGGGGGCTGGCGAGCAGTACTTC. Its translation: CASSLGGRGQGAGEQYF.

The chain joins TRBV5-1 to TRBJ1-1, with TRBD1 matching over 7 bases. Unmatched junction bases numbered 9, after V lost 0 bases and J lost 10 bases. The CDR3 length is 14 residues. Germline V lookup: CDR1 SGHRS, CDR2 YFSETQ. Here the CDR3 DNA reads TGCGCCAGCAGCTTGGGGACAGGAGGCCCGATAGCTTTCTTT. It specifies CASSLGTGGPIAFF.

J is TRBJ2-1 and V is TRBV4-2; 10 nucleotides match TRBD2. The CDR3 extends over 14 amino acids. V gave up 7 bases and J gave up 8 bases; unmatched junction bases: 8. Germline values: CDR1 LGHNA, CDR2 YNFKEQ. CDR3 in amino acids: CASNPAGGGDEQFF. The CDR3 DNA follows: TGTGCCAGCAATCCAGCGGGAGGGGGGGATGAGCAGTTCTTC.

The chain is built from TRBV5-1 and TRBJ2-5; 14 bases are a match to TRBD2. The CDR3 contains 17 residues. The J segment lost 5 bases and the V segment lost 3 bases, leaving 9 bases of the junction unmatched. The V gene's germline CDR1 is SGHRS and CDR2 YFSETQ. CDR3 sequence reads: CASSWGLAGAGKETQYF. DNA of the CDR3: TGCGCCAGCAGCTGGGGACTAGCGGGAGCGGGTAAGGAGACCCAGTACTTC.

The rearrangement uses TRBV5-4 and TRBJ2-3; D is possibly TRBD1 or TRBD2 (6 bases each). CDR1 is SGHNT, CDR2 YYREEE, per germline (reference sequence). The V and J ends lost 6 bases and 0 bases respectively, with 17 bases between them. The CDR3 spans 16 residues. Written as DNA, the CDR3 is TGTGCCAGCAACCCCATCGGGGGCTCAAGCACAGATACGCAGTATTTT. Encoded protein: CASNPIGGSSTDTQYF.

The chain recombines TRBV7-2 with TRBJ2-7; no reliable D call. V shed 0 bases and J shed 6 bases, with 9 bases lying between them. The CDR3 has 13 residues. Germline V lookup: CDR1 SGHTA, CDR2 FQGNSA. CDR3 nucleotide sequence: TGTGCCAGCAGCTTAGCAGGGCGATCCGAGCAGTACTTC. It specifies CASSLAGRSEQYF.

This chain links TRBV10-1 with TRBJ1-1; D is uncertain. The V end was cut by 2 bases, the J end by 1 base, with 8 bases between. CDR1 and CDR2 (germline): WNHNN, SYGVQD (reference sequence). The CDR3 length is 14 residues. This chain's CDR3 is CASSEAKENTEAFF. DNA for the CDR3: TGCGCCAGCAGTGAGGCAAAAGAGAACACTGAAGCTTTCTTT.

The chain carries TRBV28 and TRBJ1-1, with unresolved D. The CDR3 is 13 residues long. Germline V lookup: CDR1 MDHEN, CDR2 SYDVKM. V lost 7 bases to trimming and J lost 1 base, with 10 bases between them. Written as DNA, the CDR3 is TGTGCCAGCACCCTAGGTGCGAACACTGAAGCTTTCTTT. Translated, it gives CASTLGANTEAFF.

This clone has a count of ten or more. The rearrangement links TRBV28 to TRBJ2-3; 13 nucleotides align to TRBD2. The CDR3 extends over 17 amino acids. V shed 0 bases, J shed 10 bases, and the junction held 10 bases outside the gene matches. In germline, CDR1 is MDHEN, CDR2 SYDVKM. CDR3 sequence: CASSLWQLAGGPGAQYF. CDR3 in DNA: TGTGCCAGCAGTTTATGGCAACTAGCGGGAGGGCCGGGTGCGCAGTATTTT. Together with reference TRBV28 and TRBJ2-3, the CDR3 gives the full variable domain: DVKVTQSSRYLVKRTGEKVFLECVQDMDHENMFWYRQDPGLGLRLIYFSYDVKMKEKGDIPEGYSVSREKKERFSLILESASTNQTSMYLCASSLWQLAGGPGAQYFGPGTRLTVL.

A few counts support this clone. This rearrangement joins TRBV28 to TRBJ2-5, with no clear D. The CDR3 length is 16 residues. Trimming cost V 7 bases and J 5 bases, with 23 bases left between them. Germline assignment: CDR1 MDHEN and CDR2 SYDVKM. The CDR3 protein is CASTSLRGPSGETQYF. DNA for the CDR3: TGTGCCAGCACCTCCCTTCGCGGCCCCTCTGGGGAGACCCAGTACTTC.

A remark on this clone: The same CDR3 is also encoded by other DNA sequences in this sample. The chain links TRBV10-3 to TRBJ1-1; 7 bases map to TRBD1. The V and J ends lost 5 bases and 2 bases, in that order; junction bases with no gene match: 5. The length of the CDR3 is 14 residues. CDR1 ENHRY and CDR2 SYGVKD come from the germline V gene. Written as DNA, the CDR3 is TGTGCCATCAGTTCCGGGACAGCCAACACTGAAGCTTTCTTT. It encodes CAISSGTANTEAFF.

About this clone itself: One junction end disagrees with the germline gene, perhaps due to a read error. The J gene is TRBJ1-5, the V gene TRBV11-2; no definite D call. Germline CDR1 is SGHAT and CDR2 is FQNNGV. The CDR3 has 14 amino acids. This CDR3 reads CAGSERAGNQPQHF. The CDR3 DNA reads TGTGCCGGCAGCGAACGGGCGGGGAATCAGCCCCAGCATTTT.

This clone was detected many times. The genes are TRBV28 and TRBJ2-7; TRBD1 matches at 8 bases. The CDR3 extends over 14 amino acids. Looked up from germline, CDR1 is MDHEN and CDR2 is SYDVKM. The junction had 2 bases not matched to a gene; V was cut back by 3 bases and J by 1 base. The CDR3 loop is CASSFRGRSYEQYF. Written as DNA, the CDR3 is TGTGCCAGCAGTTTCAGGGGGCGATCCTACGAGCAGTACTTC.

A remark on this clone: The same CDR3 arises from other DNA sequences in this sample as well. The J gene is TRBJ1-6, the V gene TRBV30; D not certain. The germline V gene encodes CDR1 GTSNPN and CDR2 SVGIG (reference sequence). The CDR3 is 14 residues long. The ends were cut back, 1 base at V and 4 bases at J, with 8 bases in the middle. The CDR3 DNA reads TGTGCCTGGAGTGAGACGCGGTATAATTCACCCCTCCACTTT. Residues: CAWSETRYNSPLHF.

In this sample, this clone turned up once. V gene TRBV18 combines with J gene TRBJ2-1, with D perhaps TRBD2 (6 bases). This CDR3 has 16 residues. The germline V gene has CDR1 KGHSH and CDR2 LQKENI. The V end lost 2 bases, the J end lost 0 bases, and 11 bases lay between the germline ends. CDR3 DNA sequence: TGTGCCAGCTCACCAAGGGCGGGAAGCTCCTACAATGAGCAGTTCTTC. Translation: CASSPRAGSSYNEQFF.

The V call is TRBV18, the J call TRBJ2-2, with 8 bases identical to TRBD1. J lost 5 bases, V lost 3 bases, and 11 bases had no gene match. The CDR3 runs 17 residues. Germline lookup yields CDR1 KGHSH and CDR2 LQKENI. The CDR3, as DNA: TGTGCCAGCTCACCGAAGGGACAGGACCCTCCGACCGGGGAGCTGTTTTTT. Translating gives CASSPKGQDPPTGELFF.

CDR3 protein: CAGGTSEYEQYF. CDR3 nucleotide sequence: TGTGCCGGGGGGACTAGCGAGTACGAGCAGTACTTC. This chain uses TRBV6-5 with TRBJ2-7, with 10 bases that match TRBD2. With 11 bases clipped from V and 4 bases from J, the junction kept 5 bases outside the gene matches. The length of the CDR3 is 12 residues. CDR1 MNHEY and CDR2 SVGAGI come from the germline V gene.

This clone was seen only once. CDR3 DNA: TGTGCCAGCAGCCAGACTAGCGGGTCTGGGAATGAGCAGTTCTTC. Translating gives CASSQTSGSGNEQFF. This sequence joins TRBV7-2 and TRBJ2-1; TRBD2 aligns across 10 bases. CDR1 is SGHTA and CDR2 is FQGNSA in the germline V gene. The ends lost 5 bases at V and 7 bases at J; junction bases unmatched: 8. The CDR3 has 15 residues.